This TCR beta chain was recovered during a study of blood T cell repertoires in COVID-19. The wider study: Spain, Italy and the United States supplied samples that represented acute and convalescent COVID-19. PBMCs, B-cell-depleted T cells, or T cells were the source of the cDNA or gDNA that made up the material.

The authors' processing: Reference gene primer amplification in the assay estimated nucleated cell counts. Using immunoSEQ multiplex PCR, the repertoire was profiled, and TCRdb retains in-frame clones only, with some absent. The V and J calls and the clone size are those of that table, but D and trimming were determined from the DNA. The data show about 220,000 clones, roughly 81% seen once. CDR1 is MDHEN, CDR2 SYDVKM, per germline. The CDR3 length is 15 residues. The V end was cut by 6 bases, the J end by 3 bases, with 18 bases between. This clonotype was sampled from a man between 50 and 59 years old who had recovered from COVID-19. This chain uses TRBV28 with TRBJ2-7; tentatively, D is TRBD1 (6 bases). The sequencing sample was made of peripheral blood. Written as DNA, the CDR3 is TGTGCCAGCAGCCAGGTGGGACAAGGAGGCTACGAGCAGTACTTC. Protein sequence: CASSQVGQGGYEQYF.